These 5 T cell receptor beta chains were all obtained from the same sample, sequenced in a study of blood T cell repertoires in COVID-19. Repertoires were generated with immunoSEQ multiplex PCR, while TCRdb's copy carries only in-frame clones and drops some. This sample carries 100,000 to 130,000 clones, 88% of them seen once, and the ten largest clones take about 2.2%. Sequenced: peripheral blood. These receptors all stem from a human donor in a cohort sampled during active COVID-19.

The chain recombines TRBV3-1 (or the pseudogene TRBV3-2) with TRBJ1-1; TRBD1 might be the D (5 bases). There are 14 residues in the CDR3. In germline, CDR1 is LGHDT, CDR2 YNNKEL (reference sequence). V lost 4 bases, J lost 1 base, and 10 bases lay in between. The CDR3 DNA sequence: TGTGCCAGCAGCCCGTCTACAGGGAACACTGAAGCTTTCTTT. Protein sequence: CASSPSTGNTEAFF.

The V call is TRBV19, the J call TRBJ2-1; possibly TRBD2 for D (5 bases). V lost 4 bases to trimming and J lost 6 bases, with 10 bases between them. CDR3 size: 13 residues. The germline V gene has CDR1 LNHDA and CDR2 SQIVND (reference sequence). CDR3 in amino acids: CASSKGLANEQFF. CDR3 coding DNA: TGTGCCAGTAGTAAAGGACTGGCCAATGAGCAGTTCTTC. The full variable domain, rest sourced from reference TRBV19 and TRBJ2-1, is DGGITQSPKYLFRKEGQNVTLSCEQNLNHDAMYWYRQDPGQGLRLIYYSQIVNDFQKGDIAEGYSVSREKKESFPLTVTSAQKNPTAFYLCASSKGLANEQFFGPGTRLTVL.

The chain uses TRBV29-1 and TRBJ2-7; 7 nucleotides line up with TRBD2. From germline, CDR1 is SQVTM and CDR2 ANQGSEA. The V gene end was trimmed by 4 bases and the J gene end by 2 bases; junction bases not matched to a gene: 8. This CDR3 is built from 14 residues. The CDR3 here is CSVAEPGLTYEQYF. CDR3 DNA sequence: TGCAGCGTTGCAGAGCCGGGACTAACCTACGAGCAGTACTTC.

The J gene is TRBJ1-1, the V gene TRBV6-6, with a possible D match to TRBD1 (5 bases). CDR1 MNHNY and CDR2 SVGAGI come from the germline V gene (reference sequence). Trimming took off 2 bases at V and 5 bases at J, with 9 bases between the two ends. The CDR3 totals 13 residues. Here the CDR3 DNA reads TGTGCCAGCAGTTACGTGGGGGGGACTGAAGCTTTCTTT. Translating it yields CASSYVGGTEAFF.

The V gene is TRBV6-4, the J gene TRBJ1-1; D remains unclear. Germline V gene lookup returns CDR1 MRHNA and CDR2 SNTAGT. V was cut by 0 bases and J by 7 bases, with 9 bases left in between. The CDR3 loop spans 13 amino acids. In nucleotides, the CDR3 is TGTGCCAGCAGTGACTCATTTTCAGGTGAAGCTTTCTTT. This encodes CASSDSFSGEAFF.